This T cell receptor beta chain was recorded in a study of graft-versus-host responses after intestinal transplantation (dated by TCRdb to the early 2020s). Regarding the study in general: Multivisceral, liver-intestinal, or isolated intestinal transplants were received by the recipients. All recipients received anti-thymocyte globulin induction followed by maintenance tacrolimus and steroids for about three years. After intestinal transplantation, graft-versus-host and host-versus-graft alloreactive T cell clones in the graft, circulation and bone marrow were tracked using bulk TCR-beta CDR3 sequencing. Donor T cell macrochimerism was defined as a peak of at least 4% donor T cells among recipient peripheral blood mononuclear cells. Alloreactive clones were identified by sequencing pre-transplant mixed lymphocyte reaction products and comparing them with unstimulated pre-transplant donor and recipient T cells. Instead of going to the commercial service, samples from a few later patients were sequenced in-house on an Illumina MiSeq and processed with MiXCR. The cohort enrolled 20 to 25 intestinal transplant recipients including one retransplant, and 3 patients lacking pretransplant specimens were excluded. What the study reported, not specific to this receptor: The relatively low number and heterogeneity of intestinal transplant patients limited the conclusions. Peak levels of circulating GvH clones were associated with declines in HvG clones early after transplant. Patients with donor T cell macrochimerism had high GvH to HvG T cell clonal ratios in their allografts. GvH clones turned up in recipient bone marrow, with some appearing earlier in ileal mucosa or blood, a pattern consistent with an intestinal mucosal origin.

CDR1 and CDR2 are read off the germline V gene (reference sequence) as WNHNN and SYGVQD. The CDR3 runs 14 amino acids, cysteine and phenylalanine included. Only CDR3 DNA is held: 42 bases, read in frame from base 1. Here V drops 5 bases and J drops 2 bases, and the junction holds 3 bases not matched to any gene. This clone has just a few counts. No base-level quality is on record; no much larger clone is a single base apart. To prepare the library, the immunoSEQ multiplex PCR assay was applied. In most patients, genomic DNA was isolated using the Qiagen DNeasy Blood and Tissue Kit and sent frozen to Adaptive Biotechnologies for TCR sequencing. High-throughput TCR-beta CDR3 sequencing of genomic DNA from most patients was performed by Adaptive Biotechnologies. In the authors' own workflow: TCR sequencing data were retrieved from Adaptive's ImmunoSEQ software for roughly 17 patients, whereas a few other patients were processed with MiXCR and VDJtools. CD4 versus CD8 sorting errors were corrected by removing sequences found in both subsets at a frequency ratio below 5:1. CDR3 nucleotide sequences shared between donor and recipient were removed because their origin could not be assigned. Alloreactive clones required at least 2-fold expansion over unstimulated cells and minimum CFSE-low frequency of 0.002% (template counts) or 0.001% (read counts). Clones were considered mappable if detected in sequenced pre-transplant spleen, lymph node, or MLR CFSE-low populations of the donor or recipient. The cumulative frequency of alloreactive clones was calculated as a percentage of all sequences, weighted by copy number. This immuneACCESS table, as held by TCRdb, lists in-frame sequences with V and J called but not all clones. Of the missing ones, under half trace to an unresolved V gene in checked studies; the others have no known cause. The V and J calls and clone size were taken over from that table, and D and trimming were inferred from the DNA. The sample table shows about 21,000 clones, and 40% to 45% are seen once. Over 1.5% of the sample is taken by the ten largest.

The sample's time point label, decoded: cells obtained before transplantation from donor or recipient. In mixed lymphocyte reactions, approximately 200,000 CFSE-labeled pre-transplant responders were plated with approximately 200,000 irradiated violet-dye-labeled stimulators and cultured for about 6 days. Proliferating CD3+CD4+CFSE-low and CD3+CD8+CFSE-low responder cells were FACS-sorted on a BD Influx sorter after the mixed lymphocyte reaction. The starting material was alloreactive CD8+ T cells from a mixed lymphocyte reaction culture, obtained before intestinal transplant. According to the study, the label for this sample's cell subset or site signals: CFSE-low proliferating T cells sorted from approximately 6-day pre-transplant mixed lymphocyte reaction (GvH or HvG direction). This sequence uses TRBV10-1 and TRBJ2-7; 10 nucleotides in the junction match TRBD2. This receptor was obtained from a human patient who received an intestinal transplant. Here the CDR3 is given as CASSSSGSPYEQYF. The DNA reads as follows: TGCGCCAGCAGTTCTAGCGGGAGCCCCTACGAGCAGTACTTC.